This TCR beta chain was obtained from a study of T-cell reconstitution after alpha-beta-depleted transplantation in children (dated by TCRdb to about 2016). At the level of the whole study: The study quantitatively tracked T-cell immune reconstitution after TCRalphabeta/CD19-depleted allogeneic hematopoietic cell transplantation in children using TCR repertoire profiling.

The treatment or condition label corresponds to: allogeneic hematopoietic cell transplantation with graft depleted of TCRalphabeta T cells and CD19 B cells. The children who served as transplant recipients had been given grafts of TCRalphabeta/CD19-depleted allogeneic hematopoietic cells. The germline ends are 18 bases apart after V is trimmed by 6 bases and J by 6 bases. CDR3 length: 14 amino acids, cysteine to phenylalanine. The entry retains the CDR3 DNA only, 42 bases that are in frame from base 1. CDR1 is given as SQVTM and CDR2 as ANQGSEA, both from the germline V gene. In the case of this clonotype: Its antigen remains undetermined. No much larger clonotype is one base removed from it; base qualities were not supplied.

Results the study describes overall, beyond this receptor: The frequencies of hyperexpanded clones fell over the following months, and after one year, T-cell counts and TCRbeta diversity were mostly attributed to newly produced T cells. About two months after transplant, the apparently early recovery of alphabetaT-cell counts reportedly depended on just several hundred clones that had expanded rapidly and came from non-depleted graft cells. In some patients, the high TCRbeta diversity seen at day 60 was put down to recipient T cells and intrathymic progenitors that had survived conditioning.

Library construction relied on PCR. The sample was run on an Illumina HiSeq 2500. TCR library preparation used molecular barcoding, with unique molecular identifiers applied to normalize quantification of the TCRbeta repertoire. TCRdb passed the public sequencing reads through fastp at Q25 and MiXCR, retaining productive beta sequences. Every distinct CDR3 protein forms one entry, paired with its most common genes and DNA. Here the sample has about 870,000 distinct CDR3 sequences; roughly 15% occur a single time. 5% of the sample comes from the top ten. Recombination joined TRBV29-1 with TRBJ2-1; the D gene is perhaps TRBD1, on 5 matching bases. The source is a male patient aged 10-17 years who had a stem cell transplant for acute lymphoblastic leukemia, so the T cells may come from the graft donor. The sequences come from PBMCs, mostly from graft donor cells, collected 360 days after TCRalphabeta/CD19-depleted stem cell transplant. The bases read TGCAGCGTCCTCTCCGGCAGGGTAGGCAATGAGCAGTTCTTC. Its coded protein is CSVLSGRVGNEQFF.